The sequence of this T cell receptor (beta chain) was determined in a study of blood T cell repertoires in COVID-19. In the study overall: COVID-19 samples collected from the United States, Italy and Spain covered acute and convalescent phases.

The CDR3 covers 14 residues. Germline CDR1 SGHRS, CDR2 YFSETQ. Trimming left V 2 bases short and J 1 base short, with 9 bases between. Everyone who took part was about 18 to 90 years old, and they came from some 23 US areas. Generated by immunoSEQ multiplex PCR, the TCRdb table keeps only in-frame clones and is missing some. The sample yields about 150,000 clones, around 82% seen once. Sequencing used PBMCs or T cells enriched from blood (not recorded which). V usage is TRBV5-1 and J usage is TRBJ1-1, with D maybe TRBD1 (5 bases). This clonotype was obtained from a woman aged 45-65 years who had recovered from COVID-19. In DNA form, the CDR3 reads TGCGCCAGCAGCTTTCGCGGACAGAACACTGAAGCTTTCTTT. It is translated as CASSFRGQNTEAFF.